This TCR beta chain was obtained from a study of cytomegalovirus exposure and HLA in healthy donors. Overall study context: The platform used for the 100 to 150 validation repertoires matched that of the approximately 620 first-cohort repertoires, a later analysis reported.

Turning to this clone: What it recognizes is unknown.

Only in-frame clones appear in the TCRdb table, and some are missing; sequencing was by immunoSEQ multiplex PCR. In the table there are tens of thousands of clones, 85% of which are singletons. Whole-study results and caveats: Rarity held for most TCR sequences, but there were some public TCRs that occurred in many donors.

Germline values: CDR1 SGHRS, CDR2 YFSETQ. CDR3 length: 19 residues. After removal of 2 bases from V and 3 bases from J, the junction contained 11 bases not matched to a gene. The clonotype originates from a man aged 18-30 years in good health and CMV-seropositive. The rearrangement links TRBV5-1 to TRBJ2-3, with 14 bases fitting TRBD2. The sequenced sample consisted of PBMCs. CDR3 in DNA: TGCGCCAGCAGCTTTAAAGGGACTAGCGGGAGTGTACGGACAGATACGCAGTATTTT. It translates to CASSFKGTSGSVRTDTQYF.